Each of the 17 T cell receptor beta chains below was sequenced from the same sample in a study of T cell responses to AZD1222 COVID-19 vaccine. The table came from immunoSEQ multiplex PCR; TCRdb's copy has only in-frame clones and leaves some out. Among approximately 300,000 clones listed, 94% were seen once. Sequenced material: peripheral blood, taken 28 days after the second AZD1222 dose. The receptors originated from an adult who received the AZD1222 COVID-19 vaccine.

The rearrangement uses TRBV5-1 and TRBJ2-7; D tentatively reads TRBD1 or TRBD2 (5 bases each). Trimming took off 5 bases at V and 3 bases at J, with 15 bases between the two ends. From germline, CDR1 is SGHRS and CDR2 YFSETQ. The CDR3 consists of 14 residues. This CDR3 reads CASSPRDPIYEQYF. The DNA for the CDR3 is TGCGCCAGCAGTCCCCGGGACCCTATCTACGAGCAGTACTTC.

This chain uses TRBV2 with TRBJ1-5; unclear D gene. The germline gives CDR1 SNHLY, CDR2 FYNNEI. Trimming cost V 8 bases and J 3 bases, with 11 bases left between them. The CDR3 contains 13 residues. The CDR3 nucleotides read TGTGCCAGCCAGGAGGTTTCCAATCAGCCCCAGCATTTT. Translating it yields CASQEVSNQPQHF. The variable domain in full, with the rest retrieved from reference TRBV2 and TRBJ1-5, is EPEVTQTPSHQVTQMGQEVILRCVPISNHLYFYWYRQILGQKVEFLVSFYNNEISEKSEIFDDQFSVERPDGSNFTLKIRSTKLEDSAMYFCASQEVSNQPQHFGDGTRLSIL.

The V gene is TRBV3-1 (or the pseudogene TRBV3-2), the J gene TRBJ1-2, with 12 bases aligning to TRBD1. The CDR3 has 15 amino acids. The germline gives CDR1 LGHDT, CDR2 YNNKEL (reference sequence). V lost 4 bases to trimming and J lost 4 bases; unmatched junction nucleotides: 4. CDR3 bases: TGTGCCAGCAGCCGGAGGGACAGGGGGCTCTATGGCTACACCTTC. It encodes CASSRRDRGLYGYTF.

The rearrangement uses TRBV15 and TRBJ2-7; D possibly matches TRBD1 or TRBD2 (5 bases each). Germline-derived CDR1 and CDR2 are LNHNV and YYDKDF (reference sequence). CDR3 length: 12 amino acids. Trimming removed 5 bases from V and 2 bases from J, with 7 bases in between. DNA of the CDR3: TGTGCCACCAGCCGGGGCACCTACGAGCAGTACTTC. Encoded protein: CATSRGTYEQYF.

The chain joins TRBV3-1 (or the pseudogene TRBV3-2) to TRBJ1-1; tentative D call: TRBD1 (5 bases). The V gene's germline CDR1 is LGHDT and CDR2 YNNKEL (reference sequence). With 2 bases removed from V and 2 bases from J, the gap between germline ends came to 9 bases. CDR3 size: 14 residues. The CDR3 region is CASSQQGVNTEAFF. DNA for the CDR3: TGTGCCAGCAGCCAACAGGGAGTTAACACTGAAGCTTTCTTT.

The rearrangement links TRBV27 to TRBJ2-1; D call uncertain. CDR3 length: 13 residues. Germline loops: CDR1 MNHEY, CDR2 SMNVEV (reference sequence). V was shortened by 2 bases and J by 5 bases, with 7 bases between the two germline ends. The CDR3 reads CASSLGLNNEQFF. CDR3 coding DNA: TGTGCCAGCAGTTTAGGTCTAAACAATGAGCAGTTCTTC.

This chain links TRBV9 with TRBJ2-6; the D is unclear. The V gene's germline CDR1 is SGDLS and CDR2 YYNGEE. V was pared by 2 bases and J by 0 bases, with 9 bases between. The CDR3 extends over 16 amino acids. This CDR3 is CASSVGTISGANVLTF. The CDR3 nucleotides read TGTGCCAGCAGCGTTGGCACGATCTCTGGGGCCAACGTCCTGACTTTC. Filled out from reference TRBV9 and TRBJ2-6, the complete variable domain reads DSGVTQTPKHLITATGQRVTLRCSPRSGDLSVYWYQQSLDQGLQFLIQYYNGEERAKGNILERFSAQQFPDLHSELNLSSLELGDSALYFCASSVGTISGANVLTFGAGSRLTVL.

The rearrangement joins TRBV27 to TRBJ2-1; 7 bases align to TRBD2. The ends lost 4 bases at V and 4 bases at J; junction bases unmatched: 7. CDR1 is MNHEY and CDR2 is SMNVEV in the germline V gene (reference sequence). This CDR3 has 15 amino acids. CDR3 coding DNA: TGTGCCAGCAGTTCCCTTGCGGGAGCTTACAATGAGCAGTTCTTC. Its protein is CASSSLAGAYNEQFF.

The V and J genes are TRBV3-1 (or the pseudogene TRBV3-2) and TRBJ1-2, with a weak D call TRBD1 (5 bases). The germline V and J ends were trimmed by 3 bases and 8 bases, with 13 bases remaining between them. The CDR3 runs 13 residues. The germline gives CDR1 LGHDT, CDR2 YNNKEL (reference sequence). The CDR3 loop is CASSQGTAGGYTF. The CDR3 DNA follows: TGTGCCAGCAGCCAGGGGACCGCGGGAGGCTACACCTTC.

J is TRBJ1-1 and V is TRBV7-3, with TRBD1 as a possible D gene (5 bases). Deletions cut 6 bases from V and 1 base from J, with 9 bases between. This CDR3 comprises 13 residues. Germline loops: CDR1 SGHTA, CDR2 FQGTGA. This CDR3 is CASRLQENTEAFF. In DNA, the CDR3 is TGTGCCAGCAGATTACAGGAGAACACTGAAGCTTTCTTT.

The chain employs TRBV19 and TRBJ2-1, with D maybe TRBD2 (5 bases). V lost 7 bases to trimming and J lost 4 bases, with 17 bases between them. Germline V gene sequence: CDR1 LNHDA, CDR2 SQIVND (reference sequence). CDR3 length: 15 amino acids. The CDR3 DNA is TGTGCCAGTACCCCGAACCAGCGGAGTTACAATGAGCAGTTCTTC. Its translation: CASTPNQRSYNEQFF.

The DNA for the CDR3 is TGTGCCAGCAGTATCACTCAAGAGACCCAGTACTTC. Translating it yields CASSITQETQYF. The V gene is TRBV12-3 or TRBV12-4, the J gene TRBJ2-5, with D uncertain. Trimming pared 5 bases from V and 2 bases from J, leaving 6 bases between. This CDR3 is built from 12 residues.

The V call is TRBV27, the J call TRBJ2-3; a possible D gene is TRBD1 (6 bases). This CDR3 has 15 residues. V dropped 3 bases and J dropped 3 bases, with 13 bases sitting between them. Per germline, CDR1 MNHEY and CDR2 SMNVEV (reference sequence). The CDR3 reads CASSFLARGTDTQYF. The DNA of the CDR3 is TGTGCCAGCAGTTTCTTGGCCAGGGGAACAGATACGCAGTATTTT.

V and J are TRBV5-4 and TRBJ1-3, with 7 bases lining up with TRBD1. Trimming at V came to 3 bases and at J to 0 bases, leaving 9 bases not matched to a gene. The length of the CDR3 is 17 residues. Germline V gene sequence: CDR1 SGHNT, CDR2 YYREEE (reference sequence). The DNA of the CDR3 is TGTGCCAGCAGCTGGGGGGGACAGCTGAGCTCTGGAAACACCATATATTTT. Protein product: CASSWGGQLSSGNTIYF.

V is TRBV6-5 and J is TRBJ2-7; 8 positions agree with TRBD1. The CDR3 contains 15 residues. The germline gives CDR1 MNHEY, CDR2 SVGAGI. V lost 6 bases and J lost 0; bases outside the gene matches: 7. The CDR3 sequence is CASSPDRASSYEQYF. The CDR3 region has the DNA TGTGCCAGCAGCCCGGACAGGGCGAGCTCCTACGAGCAGTACTTC.

V gene TRBV15 combines with J gene TRBJ2-7; the D is unclear. The germline CDR1 and CDR2 sequences are LNHNV and YYDKDF (reference sequence). V gave up 0 bases and J gave up 3 bases, with 6 bases separating them. The CDR3 is made up of 13 amino acids. CDR3 bases: TGTGCCACCAGCAGAGATCAACACTACGAGCAGTACTTC. Translating gives CATSRDQHYEQYF.

The chain links TRBV28 to TRBJ2-7; D gene unclear. Deletions cut 5 bases from V and 3 bases from J, with 14 bases between. Looked up from germline, CDR1 is MDHEN and CDR2 is SYDVKM. The CDR3 consists of 14 residues. The CDR3 here is CASSPGGLDYEQYF. The CDR3 DNA sequence: TGTGCCAGCAGTCCTGGTGGGCTAGACTACGAGCAGTACTTC.